This entry describes one T cell receptor (beta chain). The CDR3 extends over 15 amino acids. Germline V gene lookup returns CDR1 LGHNA and CDR2 YNFKEQ. Trimming pared 1 base from V and 1 base from J, leaving 11 bases between. Libraries were prepared by immunoSEQ multiplex PCR; TCRdb keeps only in-frame clonotypes and omits some of them. The repertoire holds about 150,000 clones, roughly 80% seen once, with approximately 8% in the top ten. The sample originates from a study of blood T cell repertoires in COVID-19. The overall study: The cDNA or gDNA used as material had been derived from T cells, B-cell-depleted T cells, or PBMCs.

This TCR was recovered from a man in his fifties or sixties with active or convalescent COVID-19. Sequences were obtained from peripheral blood. The chain has TRBV4-2 and TRBJ2-7, with D tentatively TRBD2 (6 bases). CDR3 sequence: CASSQGTGSSYEQYF. As DNA, the CDR3 is TGTGCCAGCAGCCAAGGTACCGGGAGTTCCTACGAGCAGTACTTC.